Described below is a single T cell receptor (beta chain) sequence and its context. Its specificity is not known. The sample belongs to a study of cytomegalovirus exposure and HLA in healthy donors. With 60 Vbeta and 13 Jbeta primers, the PCR was carried out. Profiled with immunoSEQ multiplex PCR; TCRdb holds only in-frame clones, not every one. Among under 250,000 clones listed, over 65% were seen once. Study-level results: Across donors, presence/absence analyses took sequencing depth to be roughly uniform.

The origin of this receptor is a woman in her 30s in good health and CMV-seronegative. The specimen sequenced was PBMCs.

The CDR3 nucleotides are TGTGCCTGGACCGTACGGGGGGGTTCGCAGTATTTT. It codes for CAWTVRGGSQYF. The chain links TRBV30 to TRBJ2-3; TRBD2 matches 8 bases. Germline trimming cut 4 bases from V and 10 bases from J; bases unmatched to any gene: 7. The CDR3 consists of 12 residues. The germline gives CDR1 GTSNPN, CDR2 SVGIG (reference sequence).